This is a list of T cell receptor beta chains from one sample in a study of early T cells in non-severe SARS-CoV-2 infection. TCRdb used MiXCR to reprocess the 5' RACE reads, holding one entry per CDR3 protein. The repertoire holds more than 60,000 distinct CDR3 sequences, with about 13% as singletons. What was sequenced was whole blood. The receptors come from an adult who was a healthcare worker with PCR-confirmed SARS-CoV-2 infection or an uninfected control (not recorded which). Both conserved end residues are part of each CDR3. A D gene is named only where the DNA matches it firmly. Clone size, where shown, is once, few, many, or a class for clones that have expanded.

v_gene	abundance	j_gene	d_gene	CDR3aa	CDR3nt
TRBV18	-	TRBJ2-1	TRBD1	CASSPSRQGAMGYNEQFF	TGTGCCAGCTCACCATCACGACAGGGGGCGATGGGTTACAATGAGCAGTTCTTC
TRBV7-6	many	TRBJ1-2	-	CASSSGPDYNYGYTF	TGTGCCAGCAGCTCTGGGCCGGACTATAACTATGGCTACACCTTC
TRBV2	-	TRBJ2-1	-	CASSETASPYNEQFF	TGTGCCAGCAGTGAAACAGCTAGCCCTTACAATGAGCAGTTCTTC
TRBV20-1	few	TRBJ2-7	-	CSASARGPSYEQYF	TGCAGTGCTAGCGCGCGAGGGCCCTCCTACGAGCAGTACTTC
TRBV6-6	-	TRBJ2-7	-	CASTRGSATGEQYF	TGTGCCAGCACCCGGGGCTCCGCCACGGGGGAGCAGTACTTC
TRBV20-1	-	TRBJ2-3	-	CSVWQGSTDTQYF	TGCAGTGTCTGGCAGGGTAGCACAGATACGCAGTATTTT
TRBV6-1	-	TRBJ1-5	-	CASSEGGYSNQPQHF	TGTGCCAGCAGTGAAGGGGGGTATAGCAATCAGCCCCAGCATTTT
TRBV10-2	many	TRBJ2-7	-	CASSERDEQYF	TGCGCCAGCAGTGAGAGGGACGAGCAGTACTTC
TRBV7-2	-	TRBJ1-2	-	CASSSRSGYGYTF	TGTGCCAGCAGCTCCCGTTCGGGGTATGGCTACACCTTC
TRBV5-8	many	TRBJ2-3	-	CASSLAKGTHRDTQYF	TGTGCCAGCAGCTTGGCCAAGGGAACACACCGAGATACGCAGTATTTT
TRBV11-2	many	TRBJ2-2	-	CASSRLPLGVRTSRWELFF	TGTGCCAGCAGCAGACTACCACTCGGTGTACGAACAAGTAGATGGGAGCTGTTTTTT
TRBV6-1	few	TRBJ2-1	-	CASSEGGQNNEQFF	TGTGCCAGCAGTGAAGGAGGACAGAACAATGAGCAGTTCTTC
TRBV6-5	few	TRBJ1-2	-	CASSPTQNYGYTF	TGTGCCAGCAGTCCTACACAGAACTATGGCTACACCTTC
TRBV18	-	TRBJ2-1	TRBD2	CASSQGLADEQFF	TGTGCCAGCTCCCAAGGACTAGCTGATGAGCAGTTCTTC
TRBV7-9	-	TRBJ1-2	-	CASSTEVYYGYTF	TGTGCCAGCAGCACAGAAGTATACTATGGCTACACCTTC
TRBV5-1	many	TRBJ2-3	-	CASSLDSSTDTQYF	TGCGCCAGCAGCTTAGACTCTAGCACAGATACGCAGTATTTT
TRBV2	few	TRBJ2-1	TRBD1	CASLDRMISNEQFF	TGTGCCAGCCTGGACAGGATGATATCCAATGAGCAGTTCTTC
TRBV28	many	TRBJ2-5	-	CASSLTGPQETQYF	TGTGCCAGCAGTTTAACTGGACCACAAGAGACCCAGTACTTC
TRBV4-2	-	TRBJ2-5	-	CASSQFGEETQYF	TGTGCCAGCAGCCAATTTGGGGAAGAGACCCAGTACTTC
TRBV2	few	TRBJ1-2	-	CASNRRTDYGYTF	TGTGCCAGCAATCGGCGGACGGACTATGGCTACACCTTC
TRBV20-1	-	TRBJ2-7	TRBD2	CSAAGGTSGLYEQYF	TGCAGTGCCGCGGGGGGGACTAGCGGCCTATACGAGCAGTACTTC
TRBV10-2	-	TRBJ2-7	-	CASSERIEQYF	TGCGCCAGCAGTGAGAGGATCGAGCAGTACTTC
TRBV6-5	many	TRBJ2-1	-	CASSFIVGGYNEQFF	TGTGCCAGCAGCTTCATAGTAGGCGGCTACAATGAGCAGTTCTTC
TRBV2	few	TRBJ2-1	TRBD2	CASSRVAGVNEQFF	TGTGCCAGCAGTCGGGTAGCGGGGGTCAATGAGCAGTTCTTC
TRBV24-1	few	TRBJ2-1	TRBD2	CATSDRPGLAGGAAYNEQFF	TGTGCCACCAGTGATCGTCCGGGACTAGCGGGGGGAGCTGCCTACAATGAGCAGTTCTTC
TRBV30	once	TRBJ2-5	TRBD2	CAWSGTSGRRETQYF	TGTGCCTGGAGTGGGACTAGCGGGAGACGGGAGACCCAGTACTTC
TRBV19	-	TRBJ2-7	-	CASSIRPTPSYEQYF	TGTGCCAGTAGTATACGCCCAACACCTTCCTACGAGCAGTACTTC
TRBV7-8	-	TRBJ2-2	TRBD1	CASSLGYRTGSNTGELFF	TGTGCCAGCAGCTTAGGGTATCGGACAGGATCGAACACCGGGGAGCTGTTTTTT
TRBV6-1	-	TRBJ1-5	-	CASSEQGRRNQPQHF	TGTGCCAGCAGTGAGCAGGGAAGACGCAATCAGCCCCAGCATTTT
TRBV7-9	few	TRBJ2-2	TRBD1	CASSSHPGGDTGELFF	TGTGCCAGCAGCTCACATCCAGGGGGCGACACCGGGGAGCTGTTTTTT
TRBV6-2/TRBV6-3	many	TRBJ1-5	-	CASSYSSQNPQHF	TGTGCCAGCAGTTACTCTTCCCAGAACCCCCAGCATTTT
TRBV10-1	-	TRBJ2-3	-	CASSPAAADTQYF	TGCGCCAGCAGCCCCGCCGCAGCAGATACGCAGTATTTT
TRBV7-2	-	TRBJ2-3	TRBD2	CASSLLAGETTDTQYF	TGTGCCAGCAGCTTGTTAGCGGGGGAAACAACAGATACGCAGTATTTT
TRBV29-1	few	TRBJ1-1	TRBD1	CSVVIPSLDRPTEAFF	TGCAGCGTTGTCATCCCTTCCCTGGACAGGCCCACTGAAGCTTTCTTT
TRBV6-2/TRBV6-3	few	TRBJ2-2	-	CASSYPGELFF	TGTGCCAGCAGTTATCCCGGGGAGCTGTTTTTT
TRBV20-1	-	TRBJ2-5	TRBD1	CSANRDSHQETQYF	TGCAGTGCTAACCGGGACAGCCACCAAGAGACCCAGTACTTC
TRBV9	many	TRBJ2-2	-	CASSVRSANTGELFF	TGTGCCAGCAGCGTTAGGTCAGCGAACACCGGGGAGCTGTTTTTT
TRBV3-1	few	TRBJ2-2	-	CASSLPSDTGELFF	TGTGCCAGCAGCCTACCTTCGGACACCGGGGAGCTGTTTTTT
TRBV2	-	TRBJ1-6	-	CASSQQGPRGSPLHF	TGTGCCAGCAGTCAACAGGGACCCAGGGGTTCACCCCTCCACTTT
TRBV5-1	-	TRBJ2-1	TRBD2	CASSETSGGAPYNEQFF	TGCGCCAGCAGCGAAACTAGCGGGGGGGCCCCCTACAATGAGCAGTTCTTC
TRBV29-1	few	TRBJ2-3	-	CSSREWGDTDTQYF	TGCAGCTCCCGAGAATGGGGGGACACAGATACGCAGTATTTT
TRBV2	-	TRBJ1-1	-	CASSDVGVTEAFF	TGTGCCAGCAGTGATGTAGGGGTCACTGAAGCTTTCTTT
TRBV7-2	many	TRBJ2-2	-	CASSRRDANTGELFF	TGTGCCAGCAGCCGCCGGGACGCGAACACCGGGGAGCTGTTTTTT
TRBV7-9	-	TRBJ1-2	TRBD1	CASSPPGQGAFGYTF	TGTGCCAGCAGCCCCCCGGGACAGGGGGCATTTGGCTACACCTTC
TRBV4-1	-	TRBJ2-3	-	CASSHGGAMGGLTDTQYF	TGCGCCAGCAGCCATGGCGGGGCCATGGGGGGTCTCACAGATACGCAGTATTTC
TRBV4-2	few	TRBJ1-4	-	CASSQIREFSEKLFF	TGTGCCAGCAGCCAAATCAGGGAGTTCAGTGAAAAACTGTTTTTT
TRBV6-2/TRBV6-3	-	TRBJ2-1	-	CASSSGRLNYNEQFF	TGTGCCAGCAGTTCGGGACGGTTAAACTACAATGAGCAGTTCTTC